Reported below is one T cell receptor (beta chain). The data originate from a study of blood T cell repertoires in COVID-19. Study as a whole: The United States, Italy and Spain supplied acute and convalescent COVID-19 samples. In each case, the material was cDNA or gDNA derived from T cells, B-cell-depleted T cells, or PBMCs.

Original handling: Reference gene primer amplification gave estimated nucleated cell counts. Generated by immunoSEQ multiplex PCR, the TCRdb table keeps only in-frame clones and is missing some. The D gene and trimming were derived from the DNA, and the V and J assignments and clone size from that table. This repertoire shows 87,000 or so clones, approximately 86% found once; its top ten account for 2.5% to 3.5%. This CDR3 has 14 residues. Trimming removed 5 bases at V and 8 bases at J, with 15 bases between. This TCR came from an elderly woman with COVID-19, enrolled during active disease. The chain couples TRBV23-1 to TRBJ1-4; D remains unclear. TRBV23-1 is reported as an ORF; its role is uncertain. The material sequenced was peripheral blood. Written as DNA, the CDR3 is TGCGCCAGCAGTATCCGGAGGGATGGGGAAAAACTGTTTTTT. Translation gives CASSIRRDGEKLFF.